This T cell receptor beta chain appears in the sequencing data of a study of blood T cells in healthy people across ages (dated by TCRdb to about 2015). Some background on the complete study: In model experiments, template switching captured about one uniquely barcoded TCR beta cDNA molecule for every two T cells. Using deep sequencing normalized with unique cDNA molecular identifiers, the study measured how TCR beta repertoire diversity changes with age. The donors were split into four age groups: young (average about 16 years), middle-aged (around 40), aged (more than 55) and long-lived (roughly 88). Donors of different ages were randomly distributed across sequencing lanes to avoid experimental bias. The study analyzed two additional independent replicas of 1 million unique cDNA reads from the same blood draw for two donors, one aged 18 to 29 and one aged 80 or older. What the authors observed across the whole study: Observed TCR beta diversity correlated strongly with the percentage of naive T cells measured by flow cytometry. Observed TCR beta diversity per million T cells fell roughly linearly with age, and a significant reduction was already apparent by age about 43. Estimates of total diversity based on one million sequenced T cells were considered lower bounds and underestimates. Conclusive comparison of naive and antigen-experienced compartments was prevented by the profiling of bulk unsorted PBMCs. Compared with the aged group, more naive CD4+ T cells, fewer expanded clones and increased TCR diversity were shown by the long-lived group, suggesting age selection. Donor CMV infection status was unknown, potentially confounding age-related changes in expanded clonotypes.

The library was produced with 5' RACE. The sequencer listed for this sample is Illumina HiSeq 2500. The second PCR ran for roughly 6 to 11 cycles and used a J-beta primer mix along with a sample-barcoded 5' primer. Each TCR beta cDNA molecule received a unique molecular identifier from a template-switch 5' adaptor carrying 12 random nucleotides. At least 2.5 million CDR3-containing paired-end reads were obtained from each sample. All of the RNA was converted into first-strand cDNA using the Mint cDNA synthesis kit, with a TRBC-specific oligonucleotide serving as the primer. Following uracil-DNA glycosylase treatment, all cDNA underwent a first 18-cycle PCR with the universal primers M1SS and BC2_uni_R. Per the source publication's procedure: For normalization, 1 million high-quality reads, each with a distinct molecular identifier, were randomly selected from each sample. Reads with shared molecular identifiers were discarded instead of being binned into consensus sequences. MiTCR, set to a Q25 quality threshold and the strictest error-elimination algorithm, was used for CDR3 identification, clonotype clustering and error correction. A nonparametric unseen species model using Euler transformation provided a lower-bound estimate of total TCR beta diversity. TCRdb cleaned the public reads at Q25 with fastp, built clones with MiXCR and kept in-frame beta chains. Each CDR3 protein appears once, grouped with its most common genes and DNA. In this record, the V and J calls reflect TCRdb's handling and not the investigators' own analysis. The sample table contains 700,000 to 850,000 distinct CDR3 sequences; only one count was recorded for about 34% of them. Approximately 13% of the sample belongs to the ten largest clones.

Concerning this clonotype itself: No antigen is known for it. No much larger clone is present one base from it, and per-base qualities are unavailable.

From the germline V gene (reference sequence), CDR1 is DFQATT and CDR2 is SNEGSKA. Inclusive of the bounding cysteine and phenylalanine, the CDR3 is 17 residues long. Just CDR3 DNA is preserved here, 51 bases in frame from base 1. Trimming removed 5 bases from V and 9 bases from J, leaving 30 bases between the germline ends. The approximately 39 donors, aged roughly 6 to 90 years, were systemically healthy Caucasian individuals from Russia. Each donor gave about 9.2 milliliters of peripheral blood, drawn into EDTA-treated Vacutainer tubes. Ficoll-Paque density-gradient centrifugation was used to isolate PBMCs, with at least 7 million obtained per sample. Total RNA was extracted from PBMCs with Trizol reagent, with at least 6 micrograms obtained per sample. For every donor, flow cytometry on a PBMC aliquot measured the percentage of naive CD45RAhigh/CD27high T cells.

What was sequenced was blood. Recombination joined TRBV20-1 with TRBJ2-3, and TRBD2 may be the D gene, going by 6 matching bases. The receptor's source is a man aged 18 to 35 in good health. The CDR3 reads CSADVRDLLGQSRTQYF. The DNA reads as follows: TGCAGTGCTGATGTCCGGGACTTACTGGGTCAGTCGAGAACGCAGTATTTT.